The 32 T cell receptor beta chains listed next were all sequenced from one sample in a study of CD8 T cells in Susac syndrome. Random hexamers were used to reverse transcribe an amount of roughly 0.45 to 1 ug RNA. TCRdb called the immunoSEQ multiplex PCR reads again in MiXCR, with one record for every CDR3 protein. The table includes around 270,000 distinct CDR3 sequences, approximately 85% detected once. The sample consisted of CD8+ T cells from PBMCs. The receptor set was obtained from a human donor with multiple sclerosis.

This chain joins TRBV12-3 or TRBV12-4 and TRBJ2-3, with 7 bases that match TRBD1. The ends lost 6 bases at V and 6 bases at J; junction bases unmatched: 9. This CDR3 is 14 amino acids long. The DNA for the CDR3 is TGTGCCAGCAGCCCGACAGGGCCCAGGGATACGCAGTATTTT. This codes for CASSPTGPRDTQYF.

V usage is TRBV29-1 and J usage is TRBJ2-1; 7 nucleotides align to TRBD2. There are 14 residues in the CDR3. Looked up from germline, CDR1 is SQVTM and CDR2 is ANQGSEA. V lost 2 bases, J lost 4 bases, and 5 bases stayed unmatched. DNA of the CDR3: TGCAGCGTTGAAAACCCTAGCGGATACAATGAGCAGTTCTTC. Translated, it gives CSVENPSGYNEQFF.

The chain carries TRBV25-1 and TRBJ2-2, with 8 positions matching TRBD2. The V segment lost 8 bases and the J segment 7 bases; nucleotides outside the gene matches: 6. Per the germline V gene, CDR1 is MGHDK and CDR2 is SYGVNS. CDR3 length: 13 amino acids. Here the CDR3 DNA reads TGTGCCAGCGAGCGGGAGAACGGCGGGGAGCTGTTTTTT. Amino acids: CASERENGGELFF.

This sequence joins TRBV6-5 and TRBJ1-2, with D perhaps matching TRBD1 (6 bases). The CDR3 runs 13 residues. V shed 10 bases and J shed 6 bases, with 18 bases lying between them. Germline CDR1 is MNHEY and CDR2 is SVGAGI. The CDR3, as DNA: TGTGCCACCCTTGACGGGGGCCGAAATGGCTACACCTTC. Protein: CATLDGGRNGYTF.

The rearrangement uses TRBV6-5 and TRBJ1-1; D possibly corresponds to TRBD1 (5 bases). V was trimmed by 2 bases and J by 2 bases, leaving 12 bases between them. The germline CDR1 and CDR2 sequences are MNHEY and SVGAGI. This CDR3 comprises 15 residues. This CDR3 reads CASSYVPGYNTEAFF. The CDR3 region has the DNA TGTGCCAGCAGTTACGTTCCAGGGTATAACACTGAAGCTTTCTTT.

The V call is TRBV20-1, the J call TRBJ2-3; perhaps TRBD1 as D (6 bases). The CDR3 consists of 16 residues. Trimming removed 6 bases from V and 0 bases from J, with 19 bases in between. Germline assignment: CDR1 DFQATT and CDR2 SNEGSKA (reference sequence). The CDR3: CSAPLYREESTDTQYF. CDR3 in DNA: TGCAGTGCGCCACTTTACAGGGAAGAGAGCACAGATACGCAGTATTTT.

The genes are TRBV30 and TRBJ1-2; D possibly corresponds to TRBD1 (6 bases). The CDR3 runs 13 residues. The V end was cut by 3 bases, the J end by 3 bases, with 11 bases between. Germline V gives CDR1 GTSNPN, CDR2 SVGIG (reference sequence). CDR3 sequence: CAWREQGHYGYTF. DNA for the CDR3: TGTGCCTGGAGGGAACAGGGACACTATGGCTACACCTTC.

This CDR3 reads CASSPDRGQNNEQFF. DNA for the CDR3: TGTGCCAGCTCACCCGACAGGGGGCAGAACAATGAGCAGTTCTTC. V is TRBV18 and J is TRBJ2-1; TRBD1 matches at 10 bases. V dropped 3 bases and J dropped 5; count of bases not matched to a gene: 4. Germline lookup yields CDR1 KGHSH and CDR2 LQKENI. The CDR3 loop spans 15 amino acids.

The V and J genes are TRBV3-1 and TRBJ2-3; D assignment may be TRBD1 or TRBD2 (5 bases each). Germline lookup yields CDR1 LGHDT and CDR2 YNNKEL (reference sequence). The V and J ends lost 0 bases and 5 bases respectively, with 15 bases between them. The CDR3 loop spans 16 amino acids. The CDR3: CASSQDGGVGEDTQYF. The CDR3 nucleotides read TGTGCCAGCAGCCAAGATGGGGGAGTTGGGGAAGATACGCAGTATTTT.

This rearrangement joins TRBV28 to TRBJ2-1, with TRBD2 matching over 8 bases. Germline CDR1 MDHEN, CDR2 SYDVKM. The junction had 8 bases not matched to a gene; V was cut back by 4 bases and J by 3 bases. The CDR3 sequence is 16 residues long. This CDR3 is CASSSLTGGYYNEQFF. The CDR3 DNA is TGTGCCAGCAGTTCCCTCACGGGGGGGTACTACAATGAGCAGTTCTTC.

This clonotype has only one observation. The chain has TRBV28 and TRBJ2-2, with D maybe TRBD2 (6 bases). With 2 bases removed from V and 1 base from J, the gap between germline ends came to 8 bases. The CDR3 extends over 15 amino acids. CDR1 is MDHEN, CDR2 SYDVKM, per germline. The CDR3 DNA follows: TGTGCCAGCAGTTTAGGGGAGGTGAACACCGGGGAGCTGTTTTTT. Protein sequence: CASSLGEVNTGELFF.

The chain links TRBV20-1 to TRBJ2-1, with 11 bases identical to TRBD2. In germline, CDR1 is DFQATT, CDR2 SNEGSKA (reference sequence). The CDR3 has 15 amino acids. The J segment lost 8 bases and the V segment lost 4 bases, leaving 10 bases of the junction unmatched. The CDR3 loop reads CSAKIRTSGPHEQFF. The CDR3, as DNA: TGCAGTGCTAAAATTCGGACTAGCGGGCCCCATGAGCAGTTCTTC.

V and J are TRBV28 and TRBJ2-1, with TRBD2 identical over 11 bases. The CDR3 has 16 amino acids. V was clipped by 4 bases and J by 4 bases; unmatched bases: 6. The germline V gene has CDR1 MDHEN and CDR2 SYDVKM. The CDR3 DNA reads as TGTGCCAGCAGTTCCACATGGACTAGCGGGTACAATGAGCAGTTCTTC. It yields the protein CASSSTWTSGYNEQFF.

This clonotype was seen only once. The rearrangement joins TRBV24-1 to TRBJ2-1; D is tentatively TRBD1 or TRBD2 (5 bases each). V lost 4 bases and J 5 bases, leaving 14 bases between the germline ends. This CDR3 spans 15 amino acids. The V gene's germline CDR1 is KGHDR and CDR2 SFDVKD. DNA for the CDR3: TGTGCCACCAGTGACTTCCGGGACGGAAACAATGAGCAGTTCTTC. Its translation is CATSDFRDGNNEQFF.

This chain links TRBV7-9 with TRBJ1-3; 10 bases agree with TRBD1. V trimming: 6 bases; J trimming: 6 bases; junction bases outside the gene matches: 11. The germline V gene has CDR1 SEHNR and CDR2 FQNEAQ (reference sequence). CDR3 length equals 16 residues. The CDR3 spells CASRRAGTGVENTIYF. The CDR3 bases are TGTGCCAGCAGGAGGGCCGGGACAGGGGTCGAAAACACCATATATTTT.

This clonotype occurred once. The rearrangement uses TRBV20-1 and TRBJ1-4; 8 bases fit TRBD1. The CDR3 is made up of 14 amino acids. The germline V gene encodes CDR1 DFQATT and CDR2 SNEGSKA (reference sequence). Trimming at V came to 5 bases and at J to 0 bases, leaving 2 bases not matched to a gene. Written as DNA, the CDR3 is TGCAGTGCTCCGGGACAGGCAACTAATGAAAAACTGTTTTTT. Its translation: CSAPGQATNEKLFF.

The rearrangement links TRBV5-4 to TRBJ2-5, with TRBD2 identical over 9 bases. Germline CDR1 and CDR2: SGHNT and YYREEE (reference sequence). The CDR3 is 16 residues long. Trimming removed 1 base from V and 5 bases from J; junction bases left unmatched: 9. The DNA for the CDR3 is TGTGCCAGCAGCTTGATATTAGCGGGAGTCGGGGAGACCCAGTACTTC. This translates into CASSLILAGVGETQYF.

V usage is TRBV28 and J usage is TRBJ1-5, with 9 bases matching TRBD1. CDR3 length: 14 amino acids. Germline V lookup: CDR1 MDHEN, CDR2 SYDVKM. Trimming cost V 2 bases and J 7 bases; bases outside gene matches: 3. This CDR3 is CASSLGTGGQPQHF. As DNA, the CDR3 is TGTGCCAGCAGTTTAGGCACAGGGGGCCAGCCCCAGCATTTT.

This chain connects TRBV6-5 to TRBJ2-5; possible D gene TRBD2, 6 bases. V lost 7 bases and J 1 base, leaving 16 bases between the germline ends. Germline V lookup: CDR1 MNHEY, CDR2 SVGAGI. The CDR3 is 15 residues long. CDR3 in DNA: TGTGCCAGCACCCCTATAGGAGGGGCCCAAGAGACCCAGTACTTC. It specifies CASTPIGGAQETQYF.

The chain uses TRBV4-1 and TRBJ2-7, with 10 bases fitting TRBD2. This CDR3 has 17 residues. With V trimmed by 4 bases and J by 4 bases, 13 bases remained unmatched. The germline V gene has CDR1 MGHRA and CDR2 YSYEKL. The CDR3 here is CASSLGRGLAEPYEQYF. The CDR3 bases are TGCGCCAGCAGCCTCGGGCGCGGACTAGCGGAGCCGTACGAGCAGTACTTC.

This chain links TRBV27 with TRBJ2-3, with 8 bases identical to TRBD2. This CDR3 is built from 13 residues. Germline-derived CDR1 and CDR2 are MNHEY and SMNVEV (reference sequence). As DNA, the CDR3 is TGTGTTAGCGGGACTTATGGCACAGATACGCAGTATTTT. Protein sequence: CVSGTYGTDTQYF.

J is TRBJ2-7 and V is TRBV13, with 7 nucleotides matching TRBD1. The CDR3 covers 16 residues. Germline lookup yields CDR1 PRHDT and CDR2 FYEKMQ (reference sequence). The junction had 13 bases not matched to a gene; V was cut back by 6 bases and J by 2 bases. The CDR3 nucleotides read TGTGCCAGCAGACGCAACAGGGGACCTCGTCCCTACGAGCAGTACTTC. Its protein product is CASRRNRGPRPYEQYF. Full variable domain (outside the CDR3, taken from reference TRBV13 and TRBJ2-7): AAGVIQSPRHLIKEKRETATLKCYPIPRHDTVYWYQQGPGQDPQFLISFYEKMQSDKGSIPDRFSAQQFSDYHSELNMSSLELGDSALYFCASRRNRGPRPYEQYFGPGTRLTVT.

The rearrangement uses TRBV3-1 and TRBJ2-7, with a possible D match to TRBD2 (5 bases). The CDR3 has 15 amino acids. Germline V gene lookup returns CDR1 LGHDT and CDR2 YNNKEL (reference sequence). Trimming shortened V by 1 base and J by 6 bases, and 16 bases separated the two germline ends. CDR3 DNA sequence: TGTGCCAGCAGCCAAGGTGTTGTGGGAGTCGGCGAGCAGTACTTC. It yields the protein CASSQGVVGVGEQYF.

The rearrangement joins TRBV28 to TRBJ2-1; TRBD2 aligns across 14 bases. Germline assignment: CDR1 MDHEN and CDR2 SYDVKM. The V segment lost 5 bases and the J segment 7 bases; nucleotides outside the gene matches: 13. The CDR3 is 18 amino acids. CDR3 residues: CASSLPHETSGRENEQFF. CDR3 nucleotide sequence: TGTGCCAGCAGTCTACCCCATGAGACTAGCGGGAGGGAGAATGAGCAGTTCTTC.

The chain combines TRBV24-1 with TRBJ2-1; 8 bases agree with TRBD2. Trimming removed 6 bases from V and 7 bases from J; junction bases left unmatched: 4. Per germline, CDR1 KGHDR and CDR2 SFDVKD. The CDR3 loop spans 13 amino acids. The CDR3 spells CATSPGLVNEQFF. CDR3 coding DNA: TGTGCCACCAGTCCGGGACTAGTAAATGAGCAGTTCTTC.

This rearrangement joins TRBV11-2 to TRBJ2-1; D is unclear. V was cut by 5 bases and J by 0 bases, with 17 bases left in between. The germline gives CDR1 SGHAT, CDR2 FQNNGV. The CDR3 spans 17 residues. The CDR3 nucleotides read TGTGCCAGCAGCCAAGTGCCAGGCCGAAGCTCCTACAATGAGCAGTTCTTC. This codes for CASSQVPGRSSYNEQFF.

The genes are TRBV7-8 and TRBJ2-2; 7 bases agree with TRBD2. Germline CDR1 SGHVS, CDR2 FQNEAQ. The CDR3 is made up of 16 amino acids. The V and J ends lost 5 bases and 0 bases, in that order; junction bases with no gene match: 6. Written as DNA, the CDR3 is TGTGCCAGCAGCCTTAGCGGGTGGCCGAACACCGGGGAGCTGTTTTTT. It yields the protein CASSLSGWPNTGELFF.

The V and J genes are TRBV27 and TRBJ2-3; D gene ambiguous. Trimming took 6 bases from V and 0 from J, leaving 10 bases between them. CDR1 is MNHEY and CDR2 is SMNVEV in the germline V gene (reference sequence). The CDR3 runs to 14 residues. CDR3 coding DNA: TGTGCCAGCAGCCACAGAATTAGCACAGATACGCAGTATTTT. Translation gives CASSHRISTDTQYF.

CDR3 sequence reads: CASSYDRRGFLDNEQFF. CDR3 DNA: TGTGCCAGCAGTTACGACCGACGGGGATTTTTGGACAATGAGCAGTTCTTC. This chain links TRBV6-2 or TRBV6-3 with TRBJ2-1; D possibly corresponds to TRBD2 (5 bases). Germline CDR1 is MNHEY and CDR2 is SVGEGT. The CDR3 contains 17 residues. V lost 2 bases, J lost 5 bases, and 19 bases lay in between.

The chain employs TRBV7-8 and TRBJ2-7; no clear D. Trimming removed 5 bases from V and 3 bases from J, with 20 bases in between. The CDR3 is 16 amino acids. Germline CDR1 reads SGHVS; CDR2 reads FQNEAQ. The CDR3 spells CASSLRWSPLVYEQYF. CDR3 in DNA: TGTGCCAGCAGCCTCAGGTGGTCCCCTCTGGTCTACGAGCAGTACTTC.

The chain uses TRBV20-1 and TRBJ2-1, with a possible D match to TRBD2 (5 bases). Trimming shortened V by 6 bases and J by 9 bases, and 18 bases separated the two germline ends. The CDR3 extends over 13 amino acids. Per the germline V gene, CDR1 is DFQATT and CDR2 is SNEGSKA (reference sequence). The CDR3 is CSARSVGVVEQFF. In nucleotides, the CDR3 is TGCAGTGCCAGGTCGGTGGGAGTTGTTGAGCAGTTCTTC.

This clonotype was observed once. This chain joins TRBV20-1 and TRBJ1-4; D is possibly TRBD1 (6 bases). This CDR3 is 15 amino acids long. Germline V gives CDR1 DFQATT, CDR2 SNEGSKA (reference sequence). V was clipped by 0 bases and J by 8 bases, with 16 bases between them. The CDR3, as DNA: TGCAGTGCTAGAGAGAGGACAGCAGGAGGAGAAAAACTGTTTTTT. Amino acid sequence: CSARERTAGGEKLFF.